This T cell receptor (beta chain) was sequenced in a study of blood T cell repertoires in COVID-19. Some clones are missing from TCRdb's copy, which holds only in-frame ones; the method was immunoSEQ multiplex PCR. The sample has under 250,000 clones, under 90% seen once; the top ten hold 3% to 4%. Before being deemed recovered, Cohort 3 donors had two negative PCRs, clearance, or symptom resolution. Germline CDR1 is SGHRS and CDR2 is YFSETQ. The CDR3 consists of 14 residues. Trimming removed 2 bases from V and 5 bases from J, with 11 bases in between. The TCR was taken from a woman aged 60-70 years who had recovered from COVID-19. The source material was PBMCs or T cells enriched from blood (not recorded which). The chain recombines TRBV5-1 with TRBJ2-1, with unresolved D. The CDR3 protein is CASSFGSANNEQFF. Here the CDR3 DNA reads TGCGCCAGCAGCTTCGGGTCAGCGAACAATGAGCAGTTCTTC.